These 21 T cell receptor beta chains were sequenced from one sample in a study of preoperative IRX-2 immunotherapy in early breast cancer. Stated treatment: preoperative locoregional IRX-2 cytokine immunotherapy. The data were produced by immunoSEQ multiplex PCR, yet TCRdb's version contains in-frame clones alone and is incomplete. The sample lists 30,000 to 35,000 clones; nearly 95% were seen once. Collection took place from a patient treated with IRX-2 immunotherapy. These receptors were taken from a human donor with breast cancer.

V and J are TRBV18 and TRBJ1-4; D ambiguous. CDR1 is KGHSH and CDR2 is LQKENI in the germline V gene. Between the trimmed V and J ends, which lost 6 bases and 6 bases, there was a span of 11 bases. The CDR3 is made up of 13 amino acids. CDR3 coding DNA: TGTGCCAGCTCGAGCCGGGGTGATGAAAAACTGTTTTTT. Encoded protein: CASSSRGDEKLFF. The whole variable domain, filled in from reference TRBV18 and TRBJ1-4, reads NAGVMQNPRHLVRRRGQEARLRCSPMKGHSHVYWYRQLPEEGLKFMVYLQKENIIDESGMPKERFSAEFPKEGPSILRIQQVVRGDSAAYFCASSSRGDEKLFFGSGTQLSVL.

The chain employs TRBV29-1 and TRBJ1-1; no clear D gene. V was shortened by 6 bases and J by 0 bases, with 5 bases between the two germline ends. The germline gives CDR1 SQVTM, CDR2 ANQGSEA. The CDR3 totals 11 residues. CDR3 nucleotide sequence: TGCAGCGTGACCTTGAACACTGAAGCTTTCTTT. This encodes CSVTLNTEAFF.

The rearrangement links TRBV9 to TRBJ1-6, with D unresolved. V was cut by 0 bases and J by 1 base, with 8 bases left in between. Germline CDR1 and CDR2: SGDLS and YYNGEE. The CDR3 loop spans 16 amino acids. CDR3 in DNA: TGTGCCAGCAGCGTAGGTGTGGGGTCCTATAATTCACCCCTCCACTTT. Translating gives CASSVGVGSYNSPLHF.

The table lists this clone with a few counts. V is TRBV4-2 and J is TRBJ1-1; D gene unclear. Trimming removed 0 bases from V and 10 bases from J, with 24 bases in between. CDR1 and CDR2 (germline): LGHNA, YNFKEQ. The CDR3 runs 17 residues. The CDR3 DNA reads TGTGCCAGCAGCCAAGATCGCAGCCGGGCGACCCCGAAGGGAGCTTTCTTT. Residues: CASSQDRSRATPKGAFF.

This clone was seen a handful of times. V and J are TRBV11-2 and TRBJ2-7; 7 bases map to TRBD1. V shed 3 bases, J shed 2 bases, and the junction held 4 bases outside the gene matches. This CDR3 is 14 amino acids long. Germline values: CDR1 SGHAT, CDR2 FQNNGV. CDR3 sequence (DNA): TGTGCCAGCAGCTTCACCGGGACAGCCTACGAGCAGTACTTC. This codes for CASSFTGTAYEQYF. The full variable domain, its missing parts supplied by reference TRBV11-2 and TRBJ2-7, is EAGVAQSPRYKIIEKRQSVAFWCNPISGHATLYWYQQILGQGPKLLIQFQNNGVVDDSQLPKDRFSAERLKGVDSTLKIQPAKLEDSAVYLCASSFTGTAYEQYFGPGTRLTVT.

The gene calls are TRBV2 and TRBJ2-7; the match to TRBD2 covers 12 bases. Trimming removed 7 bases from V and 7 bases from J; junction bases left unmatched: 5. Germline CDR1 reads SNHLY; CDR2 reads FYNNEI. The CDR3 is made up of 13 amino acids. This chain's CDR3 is CASTTSGSSEQYF. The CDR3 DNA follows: TGTGCCAGCACGACTAGCGGGAGTAGTGAGCAGTACTTC. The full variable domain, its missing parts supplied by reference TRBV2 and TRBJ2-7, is EPEVTQTPSHQVTQMGQEVILRCVPISNHLYFYWYRQILGQKVEFLVSFYNNEISEKSEIFDDQFSVERPDGSNFTLKIRSTKLEDSAMYFCASTTSGSSEQYFGPGTRLTVT.

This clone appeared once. The CDR3 region is CATSRETGGWGSYNEQFF. In DNA form, the CDR3 reads TGTGCCACCAGCAGAGAAACGGGGGGCTGGGGGTCCTACAATGAGCAGTTCTTC. V and J are TRBV15 and TRBJ2-1, with D perhaps TRBD2 (7 bases). The germline V gene encodes CDR1 LNHNV and CDR2 YYDKDF (reference sequence). The CDR3 loop spans 18 amino acids. With 0 bases removed from V and 1 base from J, the gap between germline ends came to 16 bases. The entire variable domain, with the rest obtained from reference TRBV15 and TRBJ2-1, is as follows: DAMVIQNPRYQVTQFGKPVTLSCSQTLNHNVMYWYQQKSSQAPKLLFHYYDKDFNNEADTPDNFQSRRPNTSFCFLDIRSPGLGDTAMYLCATSRETGGWGSYNEQFFGPGTRLTVL.

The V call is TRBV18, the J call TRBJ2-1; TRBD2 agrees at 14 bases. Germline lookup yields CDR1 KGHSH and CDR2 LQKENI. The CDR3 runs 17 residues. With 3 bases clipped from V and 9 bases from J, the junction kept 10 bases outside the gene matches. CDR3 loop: CASSPLPTSGGAAEQFF. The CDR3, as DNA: TGTGCCAGCTCACCCCTCCCGACTAGCGGGGGGGCGGCTGAGCAGTTCTTC.

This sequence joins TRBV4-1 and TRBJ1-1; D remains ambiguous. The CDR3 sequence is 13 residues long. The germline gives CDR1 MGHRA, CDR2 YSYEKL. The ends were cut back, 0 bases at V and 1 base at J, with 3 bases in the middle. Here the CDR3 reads CASSQDPNTEAFF. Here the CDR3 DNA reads TGCGCCAGCAGCCAAGACCCGAACACTGAAGCTTTCTTT.

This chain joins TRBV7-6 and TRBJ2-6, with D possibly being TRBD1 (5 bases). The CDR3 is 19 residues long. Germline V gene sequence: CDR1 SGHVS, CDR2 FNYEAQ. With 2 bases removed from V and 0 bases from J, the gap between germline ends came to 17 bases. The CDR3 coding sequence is TGTGCCAGCAGCTTAAGGGGCGGATTCAGGTCCTCTGGGGCCAACGTCCTGACTTTC. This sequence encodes CASSLRGGFRSSGANVLTF.

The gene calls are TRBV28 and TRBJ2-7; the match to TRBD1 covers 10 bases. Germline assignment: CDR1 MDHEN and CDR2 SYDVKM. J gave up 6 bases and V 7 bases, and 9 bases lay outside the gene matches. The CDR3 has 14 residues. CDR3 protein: CASNSGTGVIEQYF. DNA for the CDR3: TGTGCCAGCAATTCCGGGACAGGGGTAATCGAGCAGTACTTC.

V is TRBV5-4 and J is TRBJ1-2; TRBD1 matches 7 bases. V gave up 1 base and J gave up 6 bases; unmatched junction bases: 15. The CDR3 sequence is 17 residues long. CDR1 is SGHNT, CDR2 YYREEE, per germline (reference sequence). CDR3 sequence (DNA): TGTGCCAGCAGCTTGAAGCCTAGACAGGGCCCCGGGGATGGCTACACCTTC. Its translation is CASSLKPRQGPGDGYTF.

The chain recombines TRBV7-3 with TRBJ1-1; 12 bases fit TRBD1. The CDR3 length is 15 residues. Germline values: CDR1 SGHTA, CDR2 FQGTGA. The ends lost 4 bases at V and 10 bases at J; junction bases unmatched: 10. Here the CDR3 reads CASSWSGTGGLGAFF. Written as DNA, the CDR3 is TGTGCCAGCAGCTGGTCCGGGACAGGGGGCTTGGGAGCTTTCTTT.

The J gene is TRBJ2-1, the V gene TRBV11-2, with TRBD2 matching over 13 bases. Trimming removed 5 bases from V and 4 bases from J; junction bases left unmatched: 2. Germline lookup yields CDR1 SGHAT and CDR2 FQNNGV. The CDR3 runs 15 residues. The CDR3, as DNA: TGTGCCAGCAGCCGGGGACTAGCGGGGTACAATGAGCAGTTCTTC. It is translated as CASSRGLAGYNEQFF.

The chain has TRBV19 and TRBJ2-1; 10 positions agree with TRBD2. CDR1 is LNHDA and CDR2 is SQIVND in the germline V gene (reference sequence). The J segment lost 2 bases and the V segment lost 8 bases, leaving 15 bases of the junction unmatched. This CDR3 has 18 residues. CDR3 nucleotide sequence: TGTGCCAGTTCTCCTCCATTAGCGGGAGGATCGCCCTACAATGAGCAGTTCTTC. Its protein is CASSPPLAGGSPYNEQFF.

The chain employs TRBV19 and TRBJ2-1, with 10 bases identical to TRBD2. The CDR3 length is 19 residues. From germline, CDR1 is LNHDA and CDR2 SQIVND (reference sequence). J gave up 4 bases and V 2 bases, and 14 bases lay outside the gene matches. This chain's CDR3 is CASSIFGLAAITYYNEQFF. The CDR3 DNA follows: TGTGCCAGTAGTATATTCGGACTAGCGGCCATTACTTATTACAATGAGCAGTTCTTC.

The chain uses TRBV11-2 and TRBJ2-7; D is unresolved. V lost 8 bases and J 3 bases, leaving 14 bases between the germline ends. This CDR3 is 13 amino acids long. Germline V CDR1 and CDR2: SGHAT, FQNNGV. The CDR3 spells CASGFLTFYEQYF. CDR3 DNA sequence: TGTGCCAGCGGATTTCTTACTTTCTACGAGCAGTACTTC.

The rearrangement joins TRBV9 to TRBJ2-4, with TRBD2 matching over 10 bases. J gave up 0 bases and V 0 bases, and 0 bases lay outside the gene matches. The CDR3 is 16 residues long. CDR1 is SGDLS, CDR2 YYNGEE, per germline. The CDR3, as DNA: TGTGCCAGCAGCGTAGGACTAGCGGGAGCCAAAAACATTCAGTACTTC. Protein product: CASSVGLAGAKNIQYF. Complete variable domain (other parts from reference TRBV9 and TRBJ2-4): DSGVTQTPKHLITATGQRVTLRCSPRSGDLSVYWYQQSLDQGLQFLIQYYNGEERAKGNILERFSAQQFPDLHSELNLSSLELGDSALYFCASSVGLAGAKNIQYFGAGTRLSVL.

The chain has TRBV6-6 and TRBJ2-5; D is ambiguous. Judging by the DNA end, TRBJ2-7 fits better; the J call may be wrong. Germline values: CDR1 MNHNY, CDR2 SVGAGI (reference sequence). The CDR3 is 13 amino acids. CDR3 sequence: CASSYGSLYEQYF. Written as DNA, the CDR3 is TGTGCCAGCAGTTACGGCAGCCTCTACGAGCAGTACTTC.

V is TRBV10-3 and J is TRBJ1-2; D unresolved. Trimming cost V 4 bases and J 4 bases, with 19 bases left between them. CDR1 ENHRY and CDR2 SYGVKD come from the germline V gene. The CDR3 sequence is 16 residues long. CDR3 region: CAISVSETSFVYGYTF. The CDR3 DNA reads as TGTGCCATCAGTGTTTCAGAGACATCCTTTGTCTATGGCTACACCTTC.

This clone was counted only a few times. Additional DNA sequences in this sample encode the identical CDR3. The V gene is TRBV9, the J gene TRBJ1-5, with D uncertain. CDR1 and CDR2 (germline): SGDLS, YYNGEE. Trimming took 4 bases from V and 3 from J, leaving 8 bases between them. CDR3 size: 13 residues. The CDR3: CASSSDFNQPQHF. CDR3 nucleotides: TGTGCCAGCAGCTCCGACTTCAATCAGCCCCAGCATTTT.